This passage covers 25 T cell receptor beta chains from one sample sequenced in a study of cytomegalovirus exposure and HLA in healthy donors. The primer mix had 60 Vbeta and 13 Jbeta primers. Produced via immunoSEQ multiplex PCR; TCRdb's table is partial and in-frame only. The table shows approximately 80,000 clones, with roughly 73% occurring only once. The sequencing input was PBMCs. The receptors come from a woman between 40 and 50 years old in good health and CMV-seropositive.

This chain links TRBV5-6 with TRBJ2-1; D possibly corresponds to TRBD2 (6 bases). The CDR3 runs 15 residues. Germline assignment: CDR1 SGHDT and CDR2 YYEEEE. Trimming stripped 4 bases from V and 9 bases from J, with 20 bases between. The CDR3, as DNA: TGTGCCAGCAGCCCGGGTAGGAGGGAGGCCACTGAGCAGTTCTTC. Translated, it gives CASSPGRREATEQFF.

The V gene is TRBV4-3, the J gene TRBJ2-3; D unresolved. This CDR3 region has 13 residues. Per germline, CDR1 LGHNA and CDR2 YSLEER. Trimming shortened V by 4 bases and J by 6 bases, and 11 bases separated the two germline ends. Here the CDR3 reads CASSPRVPDTQYF. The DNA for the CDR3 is TGCGCCAGCAGCCCTCGGGTCCCCGATACGCAGTATTTT.

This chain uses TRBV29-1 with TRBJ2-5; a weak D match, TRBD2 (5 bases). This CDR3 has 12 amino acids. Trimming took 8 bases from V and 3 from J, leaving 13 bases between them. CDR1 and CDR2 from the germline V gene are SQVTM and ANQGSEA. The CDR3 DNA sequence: TGCAGCCTCCGGAGGCAGAAAGAGACCCAGTACTTC. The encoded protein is CSLRRQKETQYF.

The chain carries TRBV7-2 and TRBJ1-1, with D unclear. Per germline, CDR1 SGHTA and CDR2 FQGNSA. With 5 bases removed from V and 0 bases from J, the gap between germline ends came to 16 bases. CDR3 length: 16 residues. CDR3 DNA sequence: TGTGCCAGCAGCCTAGAGAGGAGCACCCTGAACACTGAAGCTTTCTTT. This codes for CASSLERSTLNTEAFF.

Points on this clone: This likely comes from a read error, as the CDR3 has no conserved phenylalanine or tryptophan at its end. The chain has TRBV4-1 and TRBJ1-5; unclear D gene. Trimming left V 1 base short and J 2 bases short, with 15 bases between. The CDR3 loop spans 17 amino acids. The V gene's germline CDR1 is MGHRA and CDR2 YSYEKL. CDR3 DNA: TGCGCCAGCAGCCAAGGATCGGGGAATATGGGCAATCAGCCCCAGCATGTT. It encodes CASSQGSGNMGNQPQHV.

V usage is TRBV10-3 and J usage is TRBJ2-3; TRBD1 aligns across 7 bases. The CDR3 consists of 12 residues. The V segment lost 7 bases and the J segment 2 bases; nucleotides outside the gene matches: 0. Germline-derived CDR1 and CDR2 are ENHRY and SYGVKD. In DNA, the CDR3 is TGTGCCATCAAGGGGGCCACAGATACGCAGTATTTT. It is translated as CAIKGATDTQYF.

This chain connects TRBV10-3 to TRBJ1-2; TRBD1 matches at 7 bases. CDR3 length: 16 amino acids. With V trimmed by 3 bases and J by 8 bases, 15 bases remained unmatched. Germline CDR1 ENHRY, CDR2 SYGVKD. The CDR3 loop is CAISDPTRQGRGGYTF. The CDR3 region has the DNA TGTGCCATCAGTGACCCAACAAGACAGGGCCGGGGGGGCTACACCTTC.

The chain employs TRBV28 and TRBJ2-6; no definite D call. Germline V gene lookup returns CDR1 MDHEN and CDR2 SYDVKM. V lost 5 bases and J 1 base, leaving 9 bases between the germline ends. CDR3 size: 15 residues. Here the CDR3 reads CASSPTSSGANVLTF. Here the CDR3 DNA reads TGTGCCAGCAGTCCCACATCATCTGGGGCCAACGTCCTGACTTTC.

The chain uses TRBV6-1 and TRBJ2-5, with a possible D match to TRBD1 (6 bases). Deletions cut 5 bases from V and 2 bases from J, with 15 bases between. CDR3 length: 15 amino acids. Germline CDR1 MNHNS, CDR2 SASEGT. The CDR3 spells CASSHRVGVQETQYF. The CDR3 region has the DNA TGTGCCAGCAGTCACAGGGTTGGGGTACAAGAGACCCAGTACTTC.

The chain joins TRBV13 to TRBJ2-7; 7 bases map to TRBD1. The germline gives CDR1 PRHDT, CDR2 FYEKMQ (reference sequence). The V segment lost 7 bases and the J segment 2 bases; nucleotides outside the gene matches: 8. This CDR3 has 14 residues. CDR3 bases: TGTGCCAGCAAGGGGGCGGAAAATGCCTACGAGCAGTACTTC. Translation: CASKGAENAYEQYF.

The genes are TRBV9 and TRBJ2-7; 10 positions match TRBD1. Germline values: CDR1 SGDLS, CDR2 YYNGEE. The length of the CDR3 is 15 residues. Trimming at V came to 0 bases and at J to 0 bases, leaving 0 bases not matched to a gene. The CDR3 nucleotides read TGTGCCAGCAGCGTAGGGACAGGGGGCTCCTACGAGCAGTACTTC. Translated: CASSVGTGGSYEQYF.

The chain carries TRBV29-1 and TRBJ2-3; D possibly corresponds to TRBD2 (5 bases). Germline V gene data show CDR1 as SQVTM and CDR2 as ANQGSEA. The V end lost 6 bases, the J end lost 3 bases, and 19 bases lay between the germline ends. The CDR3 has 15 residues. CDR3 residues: CSVIRETLWTDTQYF. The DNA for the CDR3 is TGCAGCGTCATTCGGGAAACCCTCTGGACAGATACGCAGTATTTT.

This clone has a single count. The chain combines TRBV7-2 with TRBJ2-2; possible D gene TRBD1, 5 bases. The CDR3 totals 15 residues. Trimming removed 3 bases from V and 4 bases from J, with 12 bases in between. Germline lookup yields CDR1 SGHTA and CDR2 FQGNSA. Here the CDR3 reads CASSFLRAFTGELFF. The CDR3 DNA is TGTGCCAGCAGCTTCCTCAGGGCCTTCACCGGGGAGCTGTTTTTT. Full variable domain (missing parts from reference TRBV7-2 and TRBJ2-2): GAGVSQSPSNKVTEKGKDVELRCDPISGHTALYWYRQSLGQGLEFLIYFQGNSAPDKSGLPSDRFSAERTGGSVSTLTIQRTQQEDSAVYLCASSFLRAFTGELFFGEGSRLTVL.

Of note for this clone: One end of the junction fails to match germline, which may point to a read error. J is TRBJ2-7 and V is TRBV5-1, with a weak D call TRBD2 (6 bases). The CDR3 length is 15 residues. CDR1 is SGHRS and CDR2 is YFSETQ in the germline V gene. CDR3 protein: CASRLAGMSPYEQYF. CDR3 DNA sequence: TGCGCCAGCAGATTGGCGGGGATGTCCCCCTACGAGCAGTACTTC.

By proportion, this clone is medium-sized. DNA for the CDR3: TGTGCCAGCAGCTTAGAAGCGCAGGGCTACGCTGAAGCTTTCTTT. It encodes CASSLEAQGYAEAFF. This rearrangement joins TRBV7-8 to TRBJ1-1; perhaps TRBD1 as D (5 bases). The germline gives CDR1 SGHVS, CDR2 FQNEAQ. There are 15 residues in the CDR3. The V gene lost 1 base and the J gene lost 6 bases, with 15 bases spanning the gap.

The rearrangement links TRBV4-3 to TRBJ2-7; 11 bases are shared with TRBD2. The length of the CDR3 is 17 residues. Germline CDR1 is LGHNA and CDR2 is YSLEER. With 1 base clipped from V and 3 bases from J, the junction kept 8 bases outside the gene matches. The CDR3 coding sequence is TGCGCCAGCAGCCAAGGCCACCTAGCGGGAGGTTACTACGAGCAGTACTTC. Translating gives CASSQGHLAGGYYEQYF.

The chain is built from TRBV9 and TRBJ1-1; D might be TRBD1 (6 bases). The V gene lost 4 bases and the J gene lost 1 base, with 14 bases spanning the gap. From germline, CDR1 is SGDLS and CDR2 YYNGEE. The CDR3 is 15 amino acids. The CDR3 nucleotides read TGTGCCAGCAGCATAAAGGACAGCCGGAACACTGAAGCTTTCTTT. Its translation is CASSIKDSRNTEAFF.

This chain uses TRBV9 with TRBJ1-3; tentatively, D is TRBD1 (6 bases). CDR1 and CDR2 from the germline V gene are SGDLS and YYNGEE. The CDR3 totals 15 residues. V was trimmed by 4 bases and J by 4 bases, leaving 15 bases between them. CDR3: CASSTEGGRGNTIYF. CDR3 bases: TGTGCCAGCAGCACAGAGGGGGGGCGCGGAAACACCATATATTTT.

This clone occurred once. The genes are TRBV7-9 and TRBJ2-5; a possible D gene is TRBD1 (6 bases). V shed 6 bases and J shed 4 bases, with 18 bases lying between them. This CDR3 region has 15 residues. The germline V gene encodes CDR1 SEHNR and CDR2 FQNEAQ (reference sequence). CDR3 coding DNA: TGTGCCAGCAGGACGACAGGATCCAAAGGAGAGACCCAGTACTTC. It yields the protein CASRTTGSKGETQYF.

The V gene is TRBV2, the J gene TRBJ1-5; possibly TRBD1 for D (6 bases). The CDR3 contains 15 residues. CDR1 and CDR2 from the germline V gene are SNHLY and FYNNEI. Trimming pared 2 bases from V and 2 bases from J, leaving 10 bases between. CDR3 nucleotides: TGTGCCAGCAGTGAAAGGGGGAGCCGCAATCAGCCCCAGCATTTT. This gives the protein CASSERGSRNQPQHF.

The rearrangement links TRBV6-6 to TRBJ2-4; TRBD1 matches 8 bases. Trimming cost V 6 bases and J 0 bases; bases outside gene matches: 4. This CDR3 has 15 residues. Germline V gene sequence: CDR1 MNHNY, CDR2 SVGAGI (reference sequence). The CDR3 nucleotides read TGTGCCAGCAGATGGGACAGGTTAGCCAAAAACATTCAGTACTTC. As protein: CASRWDRLAKNIQYF.

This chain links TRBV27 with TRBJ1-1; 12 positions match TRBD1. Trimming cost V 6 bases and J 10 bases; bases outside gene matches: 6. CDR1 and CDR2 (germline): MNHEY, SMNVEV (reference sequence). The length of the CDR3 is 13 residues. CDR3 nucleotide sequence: TGTGCCAGCAGCTTGGGACAGGGGGCGGGAGCTTTCTTT. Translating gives CASSLGQGAGAFF.

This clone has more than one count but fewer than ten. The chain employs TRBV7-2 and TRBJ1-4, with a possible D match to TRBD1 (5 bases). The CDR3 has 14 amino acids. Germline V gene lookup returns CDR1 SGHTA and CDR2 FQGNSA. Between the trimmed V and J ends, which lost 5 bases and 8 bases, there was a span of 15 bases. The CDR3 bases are TGTGCCAGCAGCCTCACAGGATCTGAGGAAAAACTGTTTTTT. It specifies CASSLTGSEEKLFF.

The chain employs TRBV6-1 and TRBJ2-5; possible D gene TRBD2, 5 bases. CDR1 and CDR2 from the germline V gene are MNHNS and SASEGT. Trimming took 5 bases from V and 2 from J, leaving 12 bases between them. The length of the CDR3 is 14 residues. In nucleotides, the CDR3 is TGTGCCAGCAGTTCGGACTGGATTCAAGAGACCCAGTACTTC. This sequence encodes CASSSDWIQETQYF.

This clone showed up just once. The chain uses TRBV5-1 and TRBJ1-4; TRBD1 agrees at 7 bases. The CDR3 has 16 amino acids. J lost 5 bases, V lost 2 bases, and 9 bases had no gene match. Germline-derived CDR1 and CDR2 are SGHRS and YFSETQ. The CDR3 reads CASSFGYRGTNEKLFF. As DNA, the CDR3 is TGCGCCAGCAGCTTTGGGTACAGGGGAACGAATGAAAAACTGTTTTTT. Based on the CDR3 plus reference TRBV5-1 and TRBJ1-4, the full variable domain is KAGVTQTPRYLIKTRGQQVTLSCSPISGHRSVSWYQQTPGQGLQFLFEYFSETQRNKGNFPGRFSGRQFSNSRSEMNVSTLELGDSALYLCASSFGYRGTNEKLFFGSGTQLSVL.